Listed below are T cell receptor beta chains from one sample, sequenced in a study of cytomegalovirus exposure and HLA in healthy donors. The table came from immunoSEQ multiplex PCR; TCRdb's copy has only in-frame clones and leaves some out. Of over 85,000 clones listed, approximately 94% are singletons. Input material: PBMCs. The receptors were gathered from a woman aged 18-29 years in good health and CMV-seronegative. CDR3s include the opening cysteine and the closing phenylalanine or tryptophan. D genes are given only for firm matches. Size tells how often a clone was seen (once, few, many) or the class of an expanded clone, and some rows leave it out.

>TRBJ1-1|TRBV10-3|TRBD1|.
CAIRTGTENTEAFF
TGTGCCATCAGGACCGGGACAGAGAACACTGAAGCTTTCTTT
>TRBJ2-5|TRBV2|.|.
CASTPRGETQYF
TGTGCCAGCACCCCTCGGGGAGAGACCCAGTACTTC
>TRBJ2-7|TRBV4-1|TRBD2|.
CASSQVSAGGEEQYF
TGCGCCAGCAGCCAAGTCTCGGCGGGAGGAGAGGAGCAGTACTTC
>TRBJ1-3|TRBV7-9|.|.
CASSLDLKGNTIYF
TGTGCCAGCAGCTTAGATTTAAAAGGAAACACCATATATTTT
>TRBJ2-2|TRBV15|.|once
CATSRDVINTGELFF
TGTGCCACCAGCAGAGATGTTATTAACACCGGGGAGCTGTTTTTT
>TRBJ2-1|TRBV10-3|TRBD2|.
CAIRLDAGLAGGPLYNEQFF
TGTGCCATCCGTTTAGACGCGGGACTAGCGGGAGGGCCGCTCTACAATGAGCAGTTCTTC
>TRBJ1-1|TRBV4-3|TRBD1|.
CASSQLDRGSTEAFF
TGCGCCAGCAGCCAACTTGACAGGGGATCGACTGAAGCTTTCTTT
>TRBJ1-1|TRBV7-9|.|.
CASSSPPGRAVVVNTEAFF
TGTGCCAGCAGCTCTCCTCCCGGCAGGGCAGTTGTAGTGAACACTGAAGCTTTCTTT
>TRBJ2-2|TRBV5-1|TRBD1|.
CASSRDSPNTGELFF
TGCGCCAGCAGCCGGGACAGCCCGAACACCGGGGAGCTGTTTTTT
>TRBJ2-1|TRBV7-2|TRBD2|.
CASSLGGTSGRNEQFF
TGTGCCAGCAGCTTAGGAGGGACTAGCGGGAGAAATGAGCAGTTCTTC
>TRBJ2-1|TRBV5-8|.|.
CASSFRGPNEQFF
TGTGCCAGCAGCTTCAGGGGACCCAATGAGCAGTTCTTC
>TRBJ2-7|TRBV30|TRBD2|.
CAWSPPGLAGSYEQYF
TGTGCCTGGAGTCCCCCCGGACTAGCGGGGTCCTACGAGCAGTACTTC
>TRBJ2-7|TRBV7-7|.|.
CASSLGERYEQYF
TGTGCTAGCAGCTTAGGTGAGAGATACGAGCAGTACTTC
>TRBJ1-3|TRBV5-1|.|.
CASSPLGGAEPGNTIYF
TGCGCCAGCAGCCCGTTGGGGGGGGCCGAGCCTGGAAACACCATATATTTT
>TRBJ1-5|TRBV18|.|.
CASSPSSPGLGGQPQHF
TGTGCCAGCTCACCCTCATCTCCGGGCCTCGGAGGGCAGCCCCAGCATTTT
>TRBJ2-3|TRBV9|TRBD2|.
CASSALLTSGGTDTQYF
TGTGCCAGCAGCGCCCTACTAACTAGCGGGGGGACAGATACGCAGTATTTT
>TRBJ2-5|TRBV2|TRBD2|.
CASSEIFGRASGGYQETQYF
TGTGCCAGCAGTGAAATCTTCGGGCGGGCTAGCGGGGGTTACCAAGAGACCCAGTACTTC
>TRBJ1-2|TRBV11-3|TRBD1|once
CASSLVAGGSGYTF
TGTGCCAGCAGCTTAGTGGCAGGGGGCAGTGGCTACACCTTC
>TRBJ2-2|TRBV30|TRBD2|.
CAWRGREEVGELFF
TGTGCCTGGAGGGGGCGGGAGGAGGTCGGGGAGCTGTTTTTT
>TRBJ2-7|TRBV19|TRBD1|.
CASTLGGQGFDEQYF
TGTGCCAGTACCCTTGGGGGACAGGGTTTCGACGAGCAGTACTTC
>TRBJ1-2|TRBV6-5|TRBD1|.
CASTLTGGDYGYTF
TGTGCCAGCACCCTTACAGGGGGCGACTATGGCTACACCTTC
>TRBJ1-2|TRBV6-1|TRBD1|.
CASSQDRGGYGYTF
TGTGCCAGCAGTCAAGACAGGGGGGGCTATGGCTACACCTTC
>TRBJ2-7|TRBV5-1|.|.
CASSSSGTRSYEQYF
TGCGCCAGCAGCTCCTCCGGGACACGCTCCTACGAGCAGTACTTC
>TRBJ1-2|TRBV9|.|.
CASSGSAALNPYGYTF
TGTGCCAGCAGCGGTAGTGCGGCTCTTAATCCCTATGGCTACACCTTC
>TRBJ2-3|TRBV28|.|.
CASSLGRDTQYF
TGTGCCAGCAGTTTGGGCAGAGATACGCAGTATTTT
>TRBJ2-3|TRBV4-2|TRBD2|.
CASSREIGLAGPTDTQYF
TGTGCCAGCAGCCGAGAAATTGGGCTAGCGGGACCCACAGATACGCAGTATTTT
>TRBJ2-1|TRBV2|TRBD2|.
CASSEVSGLAQSGEQFF
TGTGCCAGCAGTGAAGTCTCGGGACTAGCCCAGTCCGGTGAGCAGTTCTTC
>TRBJ1-1|TRBV11-2|.|once
CASSLDWTDNTEAFF
TGTGCCAGCAGCTTAGACTGGACAGATAACACTGAAGCTTTCTTT
>TRBJ1-4|TRBV9|.|.
CASSASKEGGKLFF
TGTGCCAGCAGCGCTTCCAAGGAGGGTGGAAAACTGTTTTTT
>TRBJ2-3|TRBV2|TRBD1|.
CASSKPNRGTSTDTQYF
TGTGCCAGCAGTAAACCTAACAGGGGAACGAGCACAGATACGCAGTATTTT
>TRBJ1-1|TRBV27|TRBD1|.
CASSLRRQGRTEAFF
TGTGCCAGCAGTTTACGCCGACAGGGACGGACTGAAGCTTTCTTT
>TRBJ1-4|TRBV4-3|TRBD1|.
CASSQEGGRGLEKLFF
TGCGCCAGCAGCCAAGAGGGGGGCAGGGGGCTTGAAAAACTGTTTTTT
>TRBJ1-1|TRBV4-2|TRBD1|.
CASSQDFSNRGQGQSRETEAFF
TGTGCCAGCAGCCAAGATTTTTCGAACAGGGGGCAAGGTCAATCCAGGGAAACTGAAGCTTTCTTT
>TRBJ1-1|TRBV27|TRBD1|.
CASSSPRTGITEAFF
TGTGCCAGCAGTTCTCCCCGGACAGGGATCACTGAAGCTTTCTTT
>TRBJ2-3|TRBV9|TRBD2|.
CASSVAPSSGRWDTQYF
TGTGCCAGCAGCGTAGCTCCCTCTAGCGGCCGGTGGGATACGCAGTATTTT
>TRBJ1-2|TRBV6-5|TRBD1|once
CASSRTLTGEGYTF
TGTGCCAGCAGTAGAACTTTGACAGGGGAGGGCTACACCTTC
>TRBJ1-6|TRBV15|.|.
CATSRAGRTDSPLHF
TGTGCCACCAGCAGAGCAGGGAGGACCGATTCACCCCTCCACTTT
>TRBJ2-7|TRBV5-4|TRBD2|.
CASSSQGFSGGYEQYF
TGTGCCAGCAGCTCGCAGGGATTCAGCGGGGGCTACGAGCAGTACTTC
>TRBJ2-1|TRBV9|TRBD1|.
CASSVAWRQGDNEQFF
TGTGCCAGCAGCGTAGCATGGAGACAGGGAGACAATGAGCAGTTCTTC
>TRBJ2-5|TRBV10-3|.|.
CAISESRGRETQYF
TGTGCCATCAGTGAGTCAAGGGGCCGAGAGACCCAGTACTTC
>TRBJ1-5|TRBV27|TRBD1|.
CASTTGDGNQPQHF
TGTGCCAGCACAACAGGGGATGGCAATCAGCCCCAGCATTTT
>TRBJ2-2|TRBV7-9|.|.
CAKTTLPNTGELFF
TGTGCCAAAACGACACTTCCGAACACCGGGGAGCTGTTTTTT
>TRBJ1-1|TRBV5-4|.|.
CASSLGSTEAFF
TGTGCCAGCAGCTTGGGTAGCACTGAAGCTTTCTTT
>TRBJ1-1|TRBV18|TRBD1|once
CASSRGTGAGNTEAFF
TGTGCCAGCTCACGTGGGACAGGGGCCGGTAACACTGAAGCTTTCTTT
>TRBJ2-1|TRBV2|TRBD1|.
CASSAGTGGFF
TGTGCCAGCAGTGCCGGGACAGGGGGGTTCTTC